One sample yielded the 7 T cell receptor beta chains listed below, sequenced in a study. A single record per CDR3 protein comes from TCRdb applying MiXCR to the RT-PCR reads. The profile shows about 700,000 distinct CDR3 sequences, 12% to 15% of them singletons. Sample: memory CD4+ T cells from blood. The receptors come from a female donor in good health, serving as a healthy control.

This chain links TRBV5-1 with TRBJ2-7; perhaps TRBD1 as D (5 bases). Germline assignment: CDR1 SGHRS and CDR2 YFSETQ. V lost 2 bases, J lost 3 bases, and 12 bases lay in between. The CDR3 is 14 amino acids. CDR3 protein: CASSLQEFGYEQYF. DNA of the CDR3: TGCGCCAGCAGCTTACAGGAGTTTGGCTACGAGCAGTACTTC. The entire variable domain, with the rest obtained from reference TRBV5-1 and TRBJ2-7, is as follows: KAGVTQTPRYLIKTRGQQVTLSCSPISGHRSVSWYQQTPGQGLQFLFEYFSETQRNKGNFPGRFSGRQFSNSRSEMNVSTLELGDSALYLCASSLQEFGYEQYFGPGTRLTVT.

This clonotype was picked up a small number of times. V gene TRBV29-1 combines with J gene TRBJ2-3, with D possibly being TRBD2 (6 bases). Trimming took 6 bases from V and 3 from J, leaving 19 bases between them. The CDR3 has 15 amino acids. CDR1 and CDR2 (germline): SQVTM, ANQGSEA. The DNA of the CDR3 is TGCAGCGTGCGGGACTCCCTAAAGAGGACAGATACGCAGTATTTT. Amino acids: CSVRDSLKRTDTQYF.

In this sample, this clonotype turned up many times. The chain links TRBV20-1 to TRBJ2-1; 8 nucleotides line up with TRBD2. From germline, CDR1 is DFQATT and CDR2 SNEGSKA (reference sequence). The CDR3 sequence is 17 residues long. The V and J ends lost 1 base and 0 bases, in that order; junction bases with no gene match: 8. CDR3 amino acids: CSARAGLGASSYNEQFF. The CDR3 region has the DNA TGCAGTGCTAGAGCGGGACTAGGAGCCAGCTCCTACAATGAGCAGTTCTTC.

The chain joins TRBV12-3 or TRBV12-4 to TRBJ2-3; possible D gene TRBD2, 5 bases. The CDR3 runs to 13 residues. V lost 6 bases and J lost 7, with 14 bases in between. The CDR3 is CASRTGNLYTQYF. In DNA, the CDR3 is TGTGCCAGCAGGACCGGGAACTTATATACGCAGTATTTT.

The V call is TRBV5-1, the J call TRBJ2-2; the D gene is possibly TRBD2 (5 bases). This CDR3 is 13 amino acids long. V was cut by 4 bases and J by 1 base, with 5 bases left in between. From germline, CDR1 is SGHRS and CDR2 YFSETQ. The CDR3 DNA is TGCGCCAGCAGCGGGAGGAACACCGGGGAGCTGTTTTTT. Encoded protein: CASSGRNTGELFF.

This clonotype was picked up a small number of times. This rearrangement joins TRBV10-3 to TRBJ1-6, with unresolved D. V was clipped by 8 bases and J by 8 bases, with 13 bases between them. The CDR3 loop spans 13 amino acids. Germline CDR1 is ENHRY and CDR2 is SYGVKD. CDR3 nucleotide sequence: TGTGCCATCCGGGCCGACCAAGATTCACCCCTCCACTTT. Its translation: CAIRADQDSPLHF.

This clonotype was detected ten times or more. J is TRBJ2-7 and V is TRBV12-3 or TRBV12-4, with D perhaps matching TRBD2 (6 bases). V was pared by 0 bases and J by 3 bases, with 9 bases between. CDR3 length equals 14 residues. The CDR3 DNA reads as TGTGCCAGCAGTTTAGCGTTGGGGGGCTACGAGCAGTACTTC. It translates to CASSLALGGYEQYF.